The subject of this entry is one T cell receptor (beta chain). This CDR3 spans 13 amino acids. Trimming pared 3 bases from V and 1 base from J, leaving 8 bases between. CDR1 and CDR2 from the germline V gene are DFQATT and SNEGSKA (reference sequence). Reverse transcription of roughly 0.5 to 1 ug RNA was carried out with random hexamers. TCRdb re-derived calls from the immunoSEQ multiplex PCR reads in MiXCR, one entry per CDR3 protein. This table has roughly 150,000 distinct CDR3 sequences, nearly 97% appearing once. The data derive from a study of CD8 T cells in Susac syndrome. Whole-study context: Patients with Susac syndrome were therapy-naive, on corticosteroids, or on intravenous immunoglobulin alone at the time that blood was drawn.

The sequenced sample was CD4+ T cells from PBMCs. The chain has TRBV20-1 and TRBJ2-3; the D is unclear. The TCR was taken from a human donor with Susac syndrome. The CDR3 loop is CSARVERTDTQYF. CDR3 nucleotide sequence: TGCAGTGCTAGGGTAGAGCGCACAGATACGCAGTATTTT.